The 19 T cell receptor beta chains listed next were all sequenced from one sample in a study of blood T cells in healthy people across ages. Then a second PCR, running roughly 6 to 11 cycles, was carried out with a sample-barcoded 5' primer and a J-beta primer mix. TCRdb reanalysed the 5' RACE reads using MiXCR and keeps one entry per CDR3 protein. The sample has hundreds of thousands of distinct CDR3 sequences, 40% to 50% seen once. Sequencing was done on a sample of blood. Receptor source: a man at least 80 years old in good health.

The chain carries TRBV24-1 and TRBJ2-2; 7 bases line up with TRBD1. Germline V gene lookup returns CDR1 KGHDR and CDR2 SFDVKD. The CDR3 contains 15 residues. Unmatched junction bases numbered 5, after V lost 3 bases and J lost 5 bases. The DNA for the CDR3 is TGTGCCACCAGTGATCGGGACAGAACAACCGGGGAGCTGTTTTTT. This sequence encodes CATSDRDRTTGELFF.

This clonotype has just a few counts. This chain connects TRBV7-2 to TRBJ1-4; a weak D match, TRBD1 (5 bases). V was clipped by 5 bases and J by 7 bases, with 17 bases between them. This CDR3 has 15 amino acids. Germline V gene lookup returns CDR1 SGHTA and CDR2 FQGNSA. CDR3 protein: CASSPNGAGSEKLFF. The DNA of the CDR3 is TGTGCCAGCAGCCCAAATGGGGCAGGGAGTGAAAAACTGTTTTTT.

The V call is TRBV7-2, the J call TRBJ2-7, with D possibly being TRBD2 (6 bases). The better agreement between TRBJ2-5 and the DNA end casts doubt on the J call. The germline V gene has CDR1 SGHTA and CDR2 FQGNSA. This CDR3 has 15 residues. The CDR3 is CASSLDPFRGETQYF. The CDR3 region has the DNA TGTGCCAGCAGCTTAGACCCCTTCCGGGGGGAGACCCAGTACTTC.

V usage is TRBV20-1 and J usage is TRBJ1-2; the D is unclear. Trimming stripped 3 bases from V and 3 bases from J, with 14 bases between. The CDR3 extends over 14 amino acids. The germline V gene has CDR1 DFQATT and CDR2 SNEGSKA (reference sequence). The CDR3 sequence: CSARVADRDYGYTF. The CDR3 DNA follows: TGCAGTGCTAGGGTGGCAGACCGGGACTATGGCTACACCTTC.

The rearrangement links TRBV29-1 to TRBJ2-1; 10 positions agree with TRBD1. J gave up 0 bases and V 6 bases, and 17 bases lay outside the gene matches. CDR3 length equals 19 residues. CDR1 is SQVTM, CDR2 ANQGSEA, per germline. The CDR3 DNA sequence: TGCAGCGTCCTGGGACAGGGGACGGGTGAGGAAAGCTCCTACAATGAGCAGTTCTTC. Amino acids: CSVLGQGTGEESSYNEQFF.

V is TRBV9 and J is TRBJ1-5, with 7 bases identical to TRBD1. V lost 4 bases and J lost 5; bases outside the gene matches: 9. Looked up from germline, CDR1 is SGDLS and CDR2 is YYNGEE. CDR3 length: 15 residues. The CDR3 DNA is TGTGCCAGCAGCAATTCCGGGACAGACTATCAGCCCCAGCATTTT. It translates to CASSNSGTDYQPQHF.

In its sample, this clonotype was seen many times. The chain is built from TRBV7-9 and TRBJ2-7, with 8 positions matching TRBD1. V shed 4 bases, J shed 5 bases, and the junction held 13 bases outside the gene matches. Germline CDR1 is SEHNR and CDR2 is FQNEAQ (reference sequence). The CDR3 consists of 16 residues. In DNA, the CDR3 is TGTGCCAGCAGCTGGCTGGGTAGGGGACAGGATCACGAGCAGTACTTC. Translation gives CASSWLGRGQDHEQYF.

The chain employs TRBV24-1 and TRBJ1-4; 9 nucleotides match TRBD1. Losses at the gene ends were 4 bases for V and 0 bases for J; bases not matched to a gene: 8. The CDR3 has 18 amino acids. The V gene's germline CDR1 is KGHDR and CDR2 SFDVKD. The CDR3 DNA sequence: TGTGCCACCAGTGAAGGACAGGGGCCCGTTGCAACTAATGAAAAACTGTTTTTT. Translated, it gives CATSEGQGPVATNEKLFF.

The chain employs TRBV7-2 and TRBJ2-3; 11 nucleotides agree with TRBD1. With V trimmed by 4 bases and J by 6 bases, 6 bases remained unmatched. The CDR3 is made up of 15 amino acids. Germline V gene lookup returns CDR1 SGHTA and CDR2 FQGNSA. In nucleotides, the CDR3 is TGTGCCAGCAGCTCGGGACAGGGGGTGTGGGATACGCAGTATTTT. It yields the protein CASSSGQGVWDTQYF.

This clonotype was counted only a few times. The chain links TRBV5-1 to TRBJ1-2; 8 positions match TRBD1. The trim removed 4 bases at V and 3 bases at J, leaving 8 bases unmatched. The germline V gene encodes CDR1 SGHRS and CDR2 YFSETQ. CDR3 length: 15 amino acids. CDR3 coding DNA: TGCGCCAGCAGCCGGAATCTACAGGGGGACTATGGCTACACCTTC. Protein sequence: CASSRNLQGDYGYTF.

The rearrangement uses TRBV12-3 or TRBV12-4 and TRBJ1-5, with D uncertain. Trimming cost V 3 bases and J 4 bases, with 22 bases left between them. The CDR3 is made up of 18 amino acids. CDR3 bases: TGTGCCAGCAGTTTTGAAGCCAGGCTAACTTCCAAAAATCAGCCCCAGCATTTT. This translates into CASSFEARLTSKNQPQHF.

CDR3 coding DNA: TGCAGTGCTGGGACACACGGGACTGACTCCTACAATGAGCAGTTCTTC. Translation: CSAGTHGTDSYNEQFF. This chain connects TRBV20-1 to TRBJ2-1; D tentatively reads TRBD1 or TRBD2 (6 bases each). Trimming took 5 bases from V and 0 from J, leaving 17 bases between them. Germline lookup yields CDR1 DFQATT and CDR2 SNEGSKA (reference sequence). CDR3 length: 16 amino acids.

This clonotype was counted between two and nine times. The J gene is TRBJ1-6, the V gene TRBV3-1; D is unresolved. Per the germline V gene, CDR1 is LGHDT and CDR2 is YNNKEL (reference sequence). The CDR3 sequence is 15 residues long. Deletions cut 1 base from V and 7 bases from J, with 11 bases between. The CDR3 nucleotides read TGTGCCAGCAGCCAAGTCTGGCCAGTGAATTCACCCCTCCACTTT. Translated, it gives CASSQVWPVNSPLHF.

This sequence joins TRBV10-3 and TRBJ2-3; 7 bases agree with TRBD1. Trimming at V came to 6 bases and at J to 3 bases, leaving 6 bases not matched to a gene. The CDR3 loop spans 14 amino acids. CDR1 ENHRY and CDR2 SYGVKD come from the germline V gene. CDR3 DNA: TGTGCCATCAGCGGGACAGTGGGTACAGATACGCAGTATTTT. Protein: CAISGTVGTDTQYF.

This clonotype has a handful of counts. In nucleotides, the CDR3 is TGTGCCAGCAGTGCGACAGGGACAATGTACAATGAGCAGTTCTTC. It codes for CASSATGTMYNEQFF. The V and J genes are TRBV9 and TRBJ2-1; 7 nucleotides agree with TRBD1. V was clipped by 5 bases and J by 4 bases; unmatched bases: 9. The CDR3 has 15 amino acids. Germline CDR1 SGDLS, CDR2 YYNGEE.

V is TRBV11-2 and J is TRBJ2-5, with 8 positions matching TRBD1. Trimming at V came to 1 base and at J to 2 bases, leaving 9 bases not matched to a gene. The CDR3 runs 17 residues. CDR1 and CDR2 from the germline V gene are SGHAT and FQNNGV. The DNA for the CDR3 is TGTGCCAGCAGCTTAGGCAGGGGGCGGTTTAAGCAAGAGACCCAGTACTTC. It translates to CASSLGRGRFKQETQYF.

This clonotype showed up just once. The chain employs TRBV2 and TRBJ1-1, with D unresolved. Germline V gene lookup returns CDR1 SNHLY and CDR2 FYNNEI. The V and J ends lost 7 bases and 0 bases respectively, with 9 bases between them. The CDR3 is 13 residues long. The CDR3 loop reads CASNVPLNTEAFF. Written as DNA, the CDR3 is TGTGCCAGCAATGTGCCGTTGAACACTGAAGCTTTCTTT. The full variable domain, with the rest looked up from reference TRBV2 and TRBJ1-1, is EPEVTQTPSHQVTQMGQEVILRCVPISNHLYFYWYRQILGQKVEFLVSFYNNEISEKSEIFDDQFSVERPDGSNFTLKIRSTKLEDSAMYFCASNVPLNTEAFFGQGTRLTVV.

The V call is TRBV7-2, the J call TRBJ2-7; 11 bases are shared with TRBD2. The germline gives CDR1 SGHTA, CDR2 FQGNSA. The CDR3 loop spans 14 amino acids. J was trimmed by 7 bases and V by 4 bases; bases with no gene match: 6. In nucleotides, the CDR3 is TGTGCCAGCAGCTATAATAGCGGGAGGGGAGAGCAGTACTTC. This gives the protein CASSYNSGRGEQYF.

V is TRBV5-4 and J is TRBJ2-3; TRBD1 aligns across 8 bases. Unmatched junction bases numbered 5, after V lost 5 bases and J lost 6 bases. CDR3 length equals 13 residues. From germline, CDR1 is SGHNT and CDR2 YYREEE (reference sequence). Here the CDR3 DNA reads TGTGCCAGCAGTGGGACAGGCGAGGATACGCAGTATTTT. It specifies CASSGTGEDTQYF. The full variable domain, completed using reference TRBV5-4 and TRBJ2-3, is ETGVTQSPTHLIKTRGQQVTLRCSSQSGHNTVSWYQQALGQGPQFIFQYYREEENGRGNFPPRFSGLQFPNYSSELNVNALELDDSALYLCASSGTGEDTQYFGPGTRLTVL.